Each of the 14 T cell receptor beta chains below was sequenced from the same sample in a study of cytomegalovirus exposure and HLA in healthy donors. Both 60 Vbeta primers and 13 Jbeta primers went into the PCR. TCRdb's table, derived via immunoSEQ multiplex PCR, lists solely in-frame clones and lacks some. The record lists around 110,000 clones, of which the ten most abundant hold about 4%. The source material was PBMCs. These receptor sequences come from a man aged 30 to 45 in good health and CMV-seronegative.

V usage is TRBV10-3 and J usage is TRBJ1-3; D remains unclear. V lost 2 bases and J 2 bases, leaving 4 bases between the germline ends. The CDR3 is 13 residues long. Germline CDR1 ENHRY, CDR2 SYGVKD. CDR3 coding DNA: TGTGCCATCAGTGAGACAACTGGAAACACCATATATTTT. Translation gives CAISETTGNTIYF.

This chain uses TRBV29-1 with TRBJ1-2, with D maybe TRBD1 (5 bases). The CDR3 is 12 residues long. The V gene lost 4 bases and the J gene lost 3 bases, with 9 bases spanning the gap. Germline V gene data show CDR1 as SQVTM and CDR2 as ANQGSEA. The CDR3 DNA follows: TGCAGCGTTGTGGTAGGGGACTATGGCTACACCTTC. Its protein product is CSVVVGDYGYTF.

Comment on this clone: One junction end does not reproduce the germline sequence, and a read error may be involved. The V and J genes are TRBV6-6 and TRBJ1-1, with 8 bases that match TRBD1. The germline V gene encodes CDR1 MNHNY and CDR2 SVGAGI (reference sequence). This CDR3 region has 14 residues. The CDR3 sequence is CASSYSTPRTGPIF. The CDR3 nucleotides are TGTGCCAGCAGTTACTCGACCCCGCGGACAGGGCCAATTTTT.

J is TRBJ1-1 and V is TRBV29-1; 7 bases line up with TRBD1. V lost 4 bases and J lost 4; bases outside the gene matches: 15. The length of the CDR3 is 16 residues. The germline gives CDR1 SQVTM, CDR2 ANQGSEA. CDR3: CSVASRTRGLSTEAFF. As DNA, the CDR3 is TGCAGCGTTGCCTCCCGGACCAGGGGGTTAAGCACTGAAGCTTTCTTT.

This chain joins TRBV9 and TRBJ1-1; 7 bases map to TRBD1. Germline assignment: CDR1 SGDLS and CDR2 YYNGEE. The trim removed 0 bases at V and 4 bases at J, leaving 6 bases unmatched. The length of the CDR3 is 15 residues. The CDR3 DNA reads as TGTGCCAGCAGCGTAGGGGACCCAGGGGGCACTGAAGCTTTCTTT. Its translation: CASSVGDPGGTEAFF. The full variable domain, with the rest looked up from reference TRBV9 and TRBJ1-1, is DSGVTQTPKHLITATGQRVTLRCSPRSGDLSVYWYQQSLDQGLQFLIQYYNGEERAKGNILERFSAQQFPDLHSELNLSSLELGDSALYFCASSVGDPGGTEAFFGQGTRLTVV.

V gene TRBV6-1 combines with J gene TRBJ1-5; D gene ambiguous. The CDR3 consists of 12 residues. V was trimmed by 6 bases and J by 6 bases, leaving 9 bases between them. Germline V lookup: CDR1 MNHNS, CDR2 SASEGT. The CDR3 region is CASRIVSQPQHF. CDR3 sequence (DNA): TGTGCCAGCAGGATAGTAAGTCAGCCCCAGCATTTT.

The gene calls are TRBV10-3 and TRBJ1-1, with D perhaps TRBD1 (6 bases). The germline CDR1 and CDR2 sequences are ENHRY and SYGVKD. V was cut by 10 bases and J by 3 bases, with 9 bases left in between. The CDR3 is 11 amino acids. CDR3 DNA: TGTGCCAGCTGGACAGACACTGAAGCTTTCTTT. It encodes CASWTDTEAFF.

CDR3 in amino acids: CASSLATRGTDTQYF. CDR3 in DNA: TGTGCCAGCAGCTTGGCGACTAGGGGCACAGATACGCAGTATTTT. The chain couples TRBV11-2 to TRBJ2-3; D perhaps matches TRBD2 (6 bases). The CDR3 is 15 amino acids. The germline CDR1 and CDR2 sequences are SGHAT and FQNNGV. V was shortened by 3 bases and J by 1 base, with 11 bases between the two germline ends.

The chain carries TRBV6-5 and TRBJ2-1, with D perhaps TRBD2 (5 bases). The CDR3 runs to 13 residues. Trimming removed 0 bases at V and 7 bases at J, with 7 bases between. The germline V gene encodes CDR1 MNHEY and CDR2 SVGAGI. CDR3 loop: CASSYSIANEQFF. CDR3 coding DNA: TGTGCCAGCAGTTACTCGATAGCGAATGAGCAGTTCTTC.

The chain is built from TRBV27 and TRBJ1-4, with a tentative D call TRBD1 (5 bases). The CDR3 runs 15 residues. Trimming left V 0 bases short and J 3 bases short, with 8 bases between. The germline V gene has CDR1 MNHEY and CDR2 SMNVEV (reference sequence). The DNA of the CDR3 is TGTGCCAGCAGTTTATCGCGGGGCGCTAATGAAAAACTGTTTTTT. This gives the protein CASSLSRGANEKLFF. Supplemented by reference TRBV27 and TRBJ1-4, the full variable domain reads EAQVTQNPRYLITVTGKKLTVTCSQNMNHEYMSWYRQDPGLGLRQIYYSMNVEVTDKGDVPEGYKVSRKEKRNFPLILESPSPNQTSLYFCASSLSRGANEKLFFGSGTQLSVL.

The gene calls are TRBV19 and TRBJ2-7; TRBD2 aligns across 10 bases. The CDR3 is 15 residues long. Germline CDR1 reads LNHDA; CDR2 reads SQIVND (reference sequence). J lost 3 bases, V lost 4 bases, and 6 bases had no gene match. The CDR3 coding sequence is TGTGCCAGTAGTACCTCCGGACTAGCGGACTACGAGCAGTACTTC. Amino acid sequence: CASSTSGLADYEQYF.

The chain combines TRBV7-8 with TRBJ2-5; 13 nucleotides agree with TRBD2. V lost 5 bases, J lost 1 base, and 1 base stayed unmatched. Germline CDR1 reads SGHVS; CDR2 reads FQNEAQ. The CDR3 has 15 residues. CDR3 sequence reads: CASSGTSGAQETQYF. The CDR3 DNA reads as TGTGCCAGCAGCGGGACTAGCGGGGCCCAAGAGACCCAGTACTTC.

V and J are TRBV7-3 and TRBJ2-1; 8 nucleotides match TRBD1. There are 15 residues in the CDR3. V gave up 2 bases and J gave up 7 bases; unmatched junction bases: 7. CDR1 and CDR2 (germline): SGHTA, FQGTGA. The CDR3 loop is CASSLGQGARNEQFF. CDR3 nucleotides: TGTGCCAGCAGCTTAGGTCAGGGGGCGCGAAATGAGCAGTTCTTC.

The chain joins TRBV6-1 to TRBJ1-1; D is unresolved. The CDR3 spans 14 residues. Germline V lookup: CDR1 MNHNS, CDR2 SASEGT. V lost 5 bases, J lost 6 bases, and 16 bases lay in between. The CDR3 reads CASSQTYGGSEAFF. CDR3 nucleotide sequence: TGTGCCAGCAGTCAGACATACGGAGGGTCTGAAGCTTTCTTT.